This T cell receptor (beta chain) was retrieved from a study of shared clonotypes between healthy human individuals. The overall study: Three plates were used per donor for CD4 naive, three for CD4 memory, two for CD8 naive and one for CD8 memory. Study-level findings and limits: A reduction in generation probabilities was seen for non-shared clonotypes relative to those shared by all four donors. Researchers sampled blood only, noting tissue repertoires likely differ.

CD45RO-negative CD8 cells positively selected for CCR7 made up the naive population, which excluded terminally differentiated effector memory CD45RA+ cells. Note on this clone: Its antigen is still unknown.

Germline loops: CDR1 MNHNY, CDR2 SVGAGI (reference sequence). The CDR3 length is 15 residues. V was clipped by 5 bases and J by 5 bases; unmatched bases: 9. The assay ran at deep level. Here immunoSEQ multiplex PCR was the method, and the copy in TCRdb shows in-frame clones only, minus some. The sample shows about 1,800,000 clones, 85% to 95% of them seen only once. This chain links TRBV6-6 with TRBJ1-1; 9 bases map to TRBD1. The TCR comes from a young man in good health. Sequencing used naive CD8+ T cells sorted from blood. In DNA, the CDR3 is TGTGCCAGCAGTAACCCACAGGGGGCGCAAACTGAAGCTTTCTTT. Its translation: CASSNPQGAQTEAFF.